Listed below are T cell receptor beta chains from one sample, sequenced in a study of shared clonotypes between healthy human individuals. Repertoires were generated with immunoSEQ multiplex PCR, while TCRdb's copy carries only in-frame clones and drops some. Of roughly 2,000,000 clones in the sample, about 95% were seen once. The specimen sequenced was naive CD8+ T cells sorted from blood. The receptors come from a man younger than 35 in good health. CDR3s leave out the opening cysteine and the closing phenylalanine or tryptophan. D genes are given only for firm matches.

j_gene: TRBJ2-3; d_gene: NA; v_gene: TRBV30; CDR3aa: AWEFGGAVDTQY
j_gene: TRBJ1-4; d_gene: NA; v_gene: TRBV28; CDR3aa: ASHKRHYDEKLF
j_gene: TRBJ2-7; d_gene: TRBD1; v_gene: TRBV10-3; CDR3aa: AISESEGGWEQY
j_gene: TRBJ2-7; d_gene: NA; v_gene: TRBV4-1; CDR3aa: ASSQATPSYEQY
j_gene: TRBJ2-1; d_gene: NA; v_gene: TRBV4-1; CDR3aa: ASGGGSDSGYNEQF
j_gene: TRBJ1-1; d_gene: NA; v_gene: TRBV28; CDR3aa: ASSSSREQPNTEAF
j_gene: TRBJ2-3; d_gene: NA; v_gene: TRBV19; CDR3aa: ASSRRLQVLPPDTQY
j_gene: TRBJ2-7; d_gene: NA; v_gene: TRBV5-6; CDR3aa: ASSTDGYEQY
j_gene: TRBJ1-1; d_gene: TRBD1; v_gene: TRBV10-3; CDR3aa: AISDPEGQGTNTEAF
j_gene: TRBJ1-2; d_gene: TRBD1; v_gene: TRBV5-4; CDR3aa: ASSLSQGAVITNYGYT
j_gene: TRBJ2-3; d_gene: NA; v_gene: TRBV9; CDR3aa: ASSGSTDTQY
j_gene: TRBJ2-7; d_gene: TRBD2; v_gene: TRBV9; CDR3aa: ASSSAGTSGEEQY
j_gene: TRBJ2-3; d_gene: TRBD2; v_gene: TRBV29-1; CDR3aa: SVEDPPLADYTDTQY
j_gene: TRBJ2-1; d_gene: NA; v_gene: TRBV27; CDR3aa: ASRGLSSYNEQF
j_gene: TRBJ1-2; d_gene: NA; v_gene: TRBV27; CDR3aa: ASSLGGSNYGYT
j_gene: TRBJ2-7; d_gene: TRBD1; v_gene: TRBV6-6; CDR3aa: ASSYAGDSYEQY
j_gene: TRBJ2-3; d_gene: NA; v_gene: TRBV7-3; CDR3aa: ASSLSRADTQY
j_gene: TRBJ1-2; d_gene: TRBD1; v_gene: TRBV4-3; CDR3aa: ASSQGTGDSGYT
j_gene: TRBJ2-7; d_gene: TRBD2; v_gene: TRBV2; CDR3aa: ASRGGSGRITYEQY
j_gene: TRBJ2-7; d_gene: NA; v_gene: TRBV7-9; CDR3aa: ASSLTEGYEQY
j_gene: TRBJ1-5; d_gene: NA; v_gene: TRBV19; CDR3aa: ASSISGLSNQPQH
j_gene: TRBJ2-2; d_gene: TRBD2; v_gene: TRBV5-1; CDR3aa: ASSPGLAGEYTGELF
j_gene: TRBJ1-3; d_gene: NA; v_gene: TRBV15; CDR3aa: ATSRATTEGEAGNTIY
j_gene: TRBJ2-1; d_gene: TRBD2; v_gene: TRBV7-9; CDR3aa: ASSPKAGGFNEQF
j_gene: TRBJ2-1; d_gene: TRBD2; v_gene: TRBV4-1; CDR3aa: ASSQGRREGGWVYNEQF
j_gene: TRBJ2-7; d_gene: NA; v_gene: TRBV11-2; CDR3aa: ASSLDSPLESSYEQY
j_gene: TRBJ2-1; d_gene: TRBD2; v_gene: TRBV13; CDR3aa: ASSSSGAFYNEQF
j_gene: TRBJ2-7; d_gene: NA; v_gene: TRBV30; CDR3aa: AWSAHRDLYEQY
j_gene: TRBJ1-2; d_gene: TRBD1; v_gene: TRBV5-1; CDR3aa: ASSPTGGEGYT
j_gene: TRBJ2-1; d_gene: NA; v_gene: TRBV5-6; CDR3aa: ASSLPGGEQF